This T cell receptor (beta chain) was found in a study of OX40 agonist ivuxolimab in advanced cancers. CDR1 and CDR2 (germline): LNHDA, SQIVND (reference sequence). V lost 4 bases and J lost 5, with 17 bases in between. The CDR3 spans 15 residues. Some clones are missing from TCRdb's copy, which holds only in-frame ones; the method was immunoSEQ multiplex PCR. The sample shows 100,000 to 150,000 clones, around 90% of them seen only once. The TCR comes from an adult with an advanced solid tumor such as melanoma, head and neck, liver or kidney cancer. The sample in question was CD4+ or CD8+ T cells sorted from blood, obtained in a trial of the OX40 agonist ivuxolimab. This chain links TRBV19 with TRBJ1-2, with D perhaps TRBD1 (5 bases). The CDR3: CASSKAVYQGYGYTF. CDR3 DNA: TGTGCCAGTAGTAAGGCGGTTTACCAGGGATATGGCTACACCTTC.